The next 25 T cell receptor beta chains were all read from a single sample in a study of blood T cell repertoires in COVID-19. Sequencing was performed with immunoSEQ multiplex PCR; in TCRdb, only in-frame clones are kept and a portion is missing. This table holds about 70,000 clones, approximately 89% found once. The sequenced material came from peripheral blood. The receptors shown here come from a man aged 55-75 years with acute or convalescent COVID-19.

The sample holds one count of this clone. The chain couples TRBV5-1 to TRBJ1-3, with D possibly being TRBD1 (5 bases). The CDR3 sequence is 15 residues long. Looked up from germline, CDR1 is SGHRS and CDR2 is YFSETQ. V was shortened by 1 base and J by 2 bases, with 10 bases between the two germline ends. CDR3 nucleotide sequence: TGCGCCAGCAGCTTGTACCCAGGGACTGGAAACACCATATATTTT. This encodes CASSLYPGTGNTIYF.

The rearrangement links TRBV2 to TRBJ1-6; D is undetermined. V was clipped by 8 bases and J by 6 bases, with 14 bases between them. The CDR3 extends over 14 amino acids. CDR1 SNHLY and CDR2 FYNNEI come from the germline V gene. DNA of the CDR3: TGTGCCAGCGGGCAAGACGGCCTTAATTCACCCCTCCACTTT. It is translated as CASGQDGLNSPLHF.

The V and J genes are TRBV24-1 and TRBJ1-2; the D gene is possibly TRBD1 (5 bases). This CDR3 is 13 amino acids long. Germline-derived CDR1 and CDR2 are KGHDR and SFDVKD. V dropped 6 bases and J dropped 4 bases, with 11 bases sitting between them. CDR3 nucleotides: TGTGCCACCAGTCCGGGGGTCGGCTATGGCTACACCTTC. The encoded protein is CATSPGVGYGYTF.

V is TRBV28 and J is TRBJ1-2, with 8 bases that match TRBD1. Losses at the gene ends were 6 bases for V and 0 bases for J; bases not matched to a gene: 6. In germline, CDR1 is MDHEN, CDR2 SYDVKM. This CDR3 has 15 residues. The CDR3 here is CASRQGQGPNYGYTF. In DNA form, the CDR3 reads TGTGCCAGCAGACAAGGACAGGGACCTAACTATGGCTACACCTTC.

The chain combines TRBV5-1 with TRBJ2-7; the D gene is possibly TRBD1 (6 bases). The ends were cut back, 5 bases at V and 0 bases at J, with 18 bases in the middle. The germline CDR1 and CDR2 sequences are SGHRS and YFSETQ. The CDR3 sequence is 16 residues long. CDR3 coding DNA: TGCGCCAGCAGTCGCTCTACAGGGTTAGGCTCCTACGAGCAGTACTTC. This sequence encodes CASSRSTGLGSYEQYF.

The V call is TRBV24-1, the J call TRBJ1-5, with D unresolved. The V end was cut by 5 bases, the J end by 0 bases, with 10 bases between. This CDR3 is 15 amino acids long. Germline CDR1 reads KGHDR; CDR2 reads SFDVKD. DNA for the CDR3: TGTGCCACCAGTGCCGGCGGATATAGCAATCAGCCCCAGCATTTT. Translating gives CATSAGGYSNQPQHF.

The chain links TRBV7-9 to TRBJ1-2, with a tentative D call TRBD1 (6 bases). V gave up 0 bases and J gave up 4 bases, with 12 bases separating them. This CDR3 has 15 residues. Germline values: CDR1 SEHNR, CDR2 FQNEAQ (reference sequence). CDR3: CASSLAGTTTYGYTF. The CDR3 DNA follows: TGTGCCAGCAGCTTAGCCGGGACAACCACCTATGGCTACACCTTC.

V is TRBV7-9 and J is TRBJ2-3, with D possibly matching TRBD2 (6 bases). In germline, CDR1 is SEHNR, CDR2 FQNEAQ (reference sequence). CDR3 size: 16 residues. The V end lost 0 bases, the J end lost 1 base, and 11 bases lay between the germline ends. The CDR3 DNA reads as TGTGCCAGCAGCTTAGCCGGGAGTATGGGCACAGATACGCAGTATTTT. Its protein is CASSLAGSMGTDTQYF.

The genes are TRBV19 and TRBJ1-2; D is unresolved. The V gene's germline CDR1 is LNHDA and CDR2 SQIVND (reference sequence). V was shortened by 8 bases and J by 3 bases, with 7 bases between the two germline ends. The CDR3 extends over 11 amino acids. DNA for the CDR3: TGTGCCAGTCGAGAATACTATGGCTACACCTTC. Its translation: CASREYYGYTF.

The chain employs TRBV5-4 and TRBJ2-5, with a possible D match to TRBD2 (5 bases). Between the trimmed V and J ends, which lost 5 bases and 0 bases, there was a span of 17 bases. The CDR3 is 16 amino acids. Germline lookup yields CDR1 SGHNT and CDR2 YYREEE (reference sequence). CDR3 residues: CASRGTEAGDQETQYF. The CDR3 nucleotides are TGTGCCAGCAGGGGCACGGAGGCGGGCGACCAAGAGACCCAGTACTTC.

CDR3 sequence: CASRTGTEHTF. Here the CDR3 DNA reads TGTGCCAGCAGAACCGGGACAGAGCACACCTTC. This sequence joins TRBV27 and TRBJ1-2, with 7 bases aligning to TRBD1. J was trimmed by 12 bases and V by 6 bases; bases with no gene match: 7. The CDR3 has 11 amino acids. Germline loops: CDR1 MNHEY, CDR2 SMNVEV (reference sequence).

The chain combines TRBV3-1 (or the pseudogene TRBV3-2) with TRBJ1-5; D is ambiguous. With 4 bases removed from V and 5 bases from J, the gap between germline ends came to 12 bases. The CDR3 loop spans 14 amino acids. Germline CDR1 LGHDT, CDR2 YNNKEL (reference sequence). CDR3 DNA sequence: TGTGCCAGCAGCCGGGAGGGTCGCGATCAGCCCCAGCATTTT. Translation: CASSREGRDQPQHF.

The chain carries TRBV7-6 and TRBJ2-7; 12 bases line up with TRBD2. This CDR3 region has 16 residues. Germline loops: CDR1 SGHVS, CDR2 FNYEAQ. V gave up 5 bases and J gave up 5 bases; unmatched junction bases: 10. The CDR3 reads CASSPLAGGLLNEQYF. The CDR3 nucleotides read TGTGCCAGCAGCCCACTAGCGGGGGGCCTCCTGAACGAGCAGTACTTC.

V is TRBV5-1 and J is TRBJ2-7, with TRBD1 matching over 7 bases. Trimming took 4 bases from V and 2 from J; bases not matched to a gene: 9. Germline V CDR1 and CDR2: SGHRS, YFSETQ. The CDR3 is 15 residues long. This CDR3 reads CASSPSRQGAYEQYF. The CDR3 DNA follows: TGCGCCAGCAGCCCGTCCCGGCAGGGGGCCTACGAGCAGTACTTC.

This clone was counted once. The chain is built from TRBV27 and TRBJ2-5; D not resolved. CDR3 length equals 11 residues. Trimming shortened V by 4 bases and J by 5 bases, and 5 bases separated the two germline ends. Per germline, CDR1 MNHEY and CDR2 SMNVEV (reference sequence). The CDR3, as DNA: TGTGCCAGCAGTTCCCGGGAGACCCAGTACTTC. Amino acid sequence: CASSSRETQYF.

The genes are TRBV9 and TRBJ1-6; the match to TRBD1 covers 7 bases. This CDR3 is built from 14 residues. The J segment lost 7 bases and the V segment lost 3 bases, leaving 4 bases of the junction unmatched. The germline V gene has CDR1 SGDLS and CDR2 YYNGEE. The CDR3 here is CASSAGTENSPLHF. CDR3 DNA sequence: TGTGCCAGCAGCGCCGGGACAGAGAATTCACCCCTCCACTTT.

This sequence joins TRBV5-4 and TRBJ2-3; D possibly corresponds to TRBD2 (5 bases). Trimming took off 0 bases at V and 5 bases at J, with 7 bases between the two ends. The CDR3 has 13 residues. Looked up from germline, CDR1 is SGHNT and CDR2 is YYREEE (reference sequence). CDR3 loop: CASSLARGDTQYF. The CDR3 nucleotides are TGTGCCAGCAGCTTGGCTCGGGGAGATACGCAGTATTTT.

The J gene is TRBJ2-1, the V gene TRBV6-5; 7 bases are shared with TRBD2. This CDR3 spans 15 amino acids. Germline-derived CDR1 and CDR2 are MNHEY and SVGAGI. Trimming took 6 bases from V and 5 from J; bases not matched to a gene: 10. The CDR3 DNA follows: TGTGCCAGCAGGGCGAGCGGGGTTACGGACAATGAGCAGTTCTTC. It encodes CASRASGVTDNEQFF.

The rearrangement links TRBV19 to TRBJ1-2; D possibly corresponds to TRBD1 (6 bases). The CDR3 totals 14 residues. The germline CDR1 and CDR2 sequences are LNHDA and SQIVND (reference sequence). Trimming cost V 4 bases and J 2 bases, with 11 bases left between them. CDR3 amino acids: CASSTGQSNYGYTF. CDR3 nucleotides: TGTGCCAGTAGTACCGGACAGTCCAACTATGGCTACACCTTC.

V is TRBV30 and J is TRBJ2-7, with 12 bases fitting TRBD1. Losses at the gene ends were 0 bases for V and 6 bases for J; bases not matched to a gene: 6. From germline, CDR1 is GTSNPN and CDR2 SVGIG (reference sequence). The length of the CDR3 is 15 residues. The CDR3 DNA follows: TGTGCCTGGAGTGTTGGGGGACAGGGGGCCGGCGAGCAGTACTTC. This encodes CAWSVGGQGAGEQYF.

The chain combines TRBV18 with TRBJ1-1; the D gene is possibly TRBD1 (6 bases). The germline V gene has CDR1 KGHSH and CDR2 LQKENI. The ends were cut back, 0 bases at V and 0 bases at J, with 11 bases in the middle. This CDR3 comprises 16 residues. The CDR3 DNA follows: TGTGCCAGCTCACCACCCGCGACAGGATTGAACACTGAAGCTTTCTTT. Translating gives CASSPPATGLNTEAFF.

V and J are TRBV7-2 and TRBJ2-7, with 7 nucleotides matching TRBD1. CDR3 length: 14 amino acids. The ends lost 5 bases at V and 3 bases at J; junction bases unmatched: 7. Looked up from germline, CDR1 is SGHTA and CDR2 is FQGNSA. The CDR3 DNA reads as TGTGCCAGCAGCCCGACAGGGAGCTTCTACGAGCAGTACTTC. Translated: CASSPTGSFYEQYF.

This clone was seen once. This rearrangement joins TRBV15 to TRBJ1-2; TRBD1 matches 9 bases. V lost 1 base, J lost 5 bases, and 2 bases stayed unmatched. Germline lookup yields CDR1 LNHNV and CDR2 YYDKDF (reference sequence). The CDR3 is 14 residues long. CDR3 in DNA: TGTGCCACCAGCAGAGTTGGGACAGGGTATGGCTACACCTTC. This encodes CATSRVGTGYGYTF.

The chain joins TRBV6-5 to TRBJ1-2; 9 nucleotides line up with TRBD1. This CDR3 is built from 13 residues. Germline assignment: CDR1 MNHEY and CDR2 SVGAGI. The V gene end was trimmed by 5 bases and the J gene end by 8 bases; junction bases not matched to a gene: 6. Here the CDR3 DNA reads TGTGCCAGCAGTAAACGGACAGGGGACGGCTACACCTTC. Translation gives CASSKRTGDGYTF.

The count of this clone is one. The rearrangement uses TRBV19 and TRBJ2-1, with 7 bases matching TRBD2. Germline V lookup: CDR1 LNHDA, CDR2 SQIVND (reference sequence). V lost 6 bases and J lost 0; bases outside the gene matches: 5. The CDR3 is 15 amino acids. The chain's CDR3 is CASRSGVGSYNEQFF. In DNA, the CDR3 is TGTGCCAGTAGGAGCGGGGTCGGCTCCTACAATGAGCAGTTCTTC.